This TCR beta chain was recorded in a study of cytomegalovirus exposure and HLA in healthy donors (dated by TCRdb to about 2017). Study-wide context: In an earlier analysis of under 750 of the donors, about 270 Gb of sequence data and 117 million unique TCR beta sequences from 180 million or so T cells were reported. To study patterns of TCR occurrence, a later analysis re-analyzed previously published TCR beta repertoires from several hundred donors and added high-resolution HLA genotyping. Every discovery cohort repertoire had been produced on one sequencing platform. Of the approximately 400 genotyped donors, 81% were placed in the genetic ancestry cluster associated with self-reported Caucasian donors. HLA typing covered class I and class II loci at four-digit resolution. Donor age, sex, ethnicity and CMV serostatus were compiled alongside the repertoire data. Among 300 to 500 genotyped donors of the cohort, an average of approximately 220,000 unique TCR beta nucleotide sequences was sequenced per donor, of which about 19% were non-productive. The study combined high-throughput TCR immunosequencing, statistical association of individual TCRs with disease status, and machine learning to predict cytomegalovirus infection status. The later analysis used no new phenotypic data to find candidate immune exposures, relying instead on TCR beta sequences and their occurrence across donors. The study was designed to test whether signatures of past pathogen exposure could be identified by cataloging public T cell receptors. An earlier analysis of 500 to 750 of the donors applied high-throughput TCR beta sequencing to assess whether each TCR beta V gene segment acted as functional or pseudogenic. The number of typed donors differed by locus: about 620-630 for A, B, C, DRB1 and DQB1; 500 to 550 for DQA1; 606 for DPA1; and some 450 for DPB1. In addition to the first cohort of 666 subjects, a separate validation cohort of 120 different subjects was used. The study profiled the T cell repertoires of under 850 subjects by immunosequencing and related them to cytomegalovirus serostatus. Four or five DR-DQ haplotypes were treated as single units for association and clustering because of strong linkage in the cohort. An early release that covered several hundred HLA-typed donors contained around 330 gigabases of sequencing data and around 85 million unique TCR sequences. Genome-wide SNP genotypes for about three fifths of the roughly 670 donors were used in a later genetic analysis, which treated that subset as a discovery cohort. General study outcomes and caveats: Most TCR sequences were seen in very few donors, while some public TCRs were found in many individuals. A later genetic analysis reported fewer N-insertions in productive TCRs among donors in an Asian-associated ancestry cluster than the roughly 700-donor mean. An earlier analysis of around 540 of the donors showed that most TCR beta V segments appeared in productive rearrangements either about 87% or about 30% of the time, which broadly matched IMGT annotations. In a later analysis, most CMV-associated TCR beta chains were found to appear HLA-restricted, with HLA associations seemingly driven largely by CMV exposure. Presence/absence analyses assumed roughly uniform sequencing depth across donors, an assumption that may not hold. CMV serostatus was the only immune exposure information available for the cohort. According to a later analysis, parvovirus B19, influenza, CMV and Epstein-Barr virus appeared linked to several top co-occurrence clusters. A total of 150 to 200 TCR beta chains were listed by the study as associated with cytomegalovirus. A further reported finding was that TCR beta sequences accurately predicted the HLA-A and HLA-B alleles for most subjects in the first cohort. The authors suggested that the approach could potentially be extended to other disease states and immunological phenotypes. In this cohort, only TCR beta chains were sequenced, and detectable features were limited by the absence of alpha or paired-chain data. A few of the identified cytomegalovirus-associated TCR beta chains were confirmed in vitro to be specific for cytomegalovirus antigens. A later analysis found that TCR association rates varied across HLA loci, with DRB1 alleles showing the most associated TCRs and HLA-C alleles the fewest. A group of highly shared sequence variants was considered likely to be a technical artifact of the sequencing pipeline. An association between a missense DCLRE1C variant and V-gene and J-gene trimming of TCR beta chains was found in a later genetic analysis and replicated in an independent cohort. Roughly 17 rarely observed V segments, including chromosome 9 orphons, were excluded from the earlier analysis of approximately 500 of the donors because counts were too low. In both the original and validation cohorts, the classifier was reported to diagnose cytomegalovirus status with high specificity and sensitivity. At a false discovery rate of 0.05, a later analysis linked around 15,000 TCR beta sequences to specific HLA alleles. Linkage disequilibrium might explain the correlated functional status among segregating V segments, but an unknown experimental factor could not be excluded. Some IMGT-functional V segments, including TRBV6-2 and TRBV6-3, could not be told apart with the 87-base-pair reads, so those segments were excluded. HLA typing was unavailable for some donors at each locus, so association tests used only the typed subset. When HLA alleles, especially DR and DQ, strongly co-occurred, TCR associations were difficult to assign to individual alleles. In a later analysis, HLA-associated TCR beta chains showed more clonal expansion and lower generation probabilities than non-associated chains that were equally common.

With respect to this clone: Its antigen is unknown. No clone much larger than this one lies a single base away; base qualities are absent.

The germline V gene (reference sequence) provides CDR1 MNHEY and CDR2 SMNVEV. Taken from cysteine to phenylalanine, the CDR3 has 15 residues. The kept DNA is CDR3 alone, 45 bases in frame from the first base. V ends up 4 bases short and J 0 bases short, with an unmatched junction base count of 3. Library preparation employed the immunoSEQ multiplex PCR assay. For the multiplex PCR, a mixture combining 60 forward primers for TCR Vbeta segments and 13 reverse primers for TCR Jbeta segments was used. A multiplex PCR assay on genomic DNA amplified the CDR3 region of rearranged TCR beta genes. Amplified TCR beta libraries were sequenced as 87-base-pair reads on the Illumina HiSeq System. Concerning the study's data processing: In a later analysis, tens of millions of unique TCR beta chains were counted across the roughly 670 repertoires, and about 9.9 million of these chains were shared by at least two donors. Raw reads were error-corrected and collapsed into unique sequences by a nearest-neighbor algorithm in which closely related sequences were merged to remove PCR and sequencing errors. V, D and J gene segments were assigned by aligning CDR3 sequences to IMGT reference sequences. Each retained sequence needed at least a six-nucleotide match to both a V gene segment and a J gene segment. Rearrangements were classified as productive when the CDR3 lacked stop codons and remained in frame with V and J, and all other rearrangements were classified as non-productive. Following IMGT convention, CDR3 was defined as the stretch from the second conserved V-encoded cysteine up to the conserved J-encoded phenylalanine. In an earlier analysis of 500 to 650 of the donors, sequences lacking an unambiguous match to a single V gene segment were excluded. An earlier analysis of 500 to 600 of the donors classified V segments as functional when productive rearrangements were above 56.7% and as segregating when the standard deviation between donors was above 5%. To diagnose cytomegalovirus status from the catalog of TCR beta chain sequences, a statistical classification framework was built. V and J gene assignment, in a later analysis, came from comparing TCR nucleotide sequences with IMGT/GENE-DB human TR gene sequences. The TCRdist pipeline was used in a later analysis to assign CDR3 sequences and most-parsimonious VDJ recombination scenarios. A later analysis defined each TCR beta chain by its CDR3 amino acid sequence plus V-gene family, and excluded reads lacking a unique V-gene family. As a way to deal with suspected cross-contamination and a sequencing artifact, a later analysis dropped hundreds of nucleotide sequences that were highly shared and had low generation probability. A later analysis calculated a clonal expansion index for each public chain from normalized within-repertoire ranks of inferred template counts. In a later analysis, generation probabilities were computed with a VDJ recombination model fitted to out-of-frame rearrangements, and the resulting probabilities were checked against IGoR. In a later analysis, TCR-TCR, TCR-HLA and TCR-CMV co-occurrence was scored with hypergeometric tests, and a repertoire-size bias correction was applied to TCR pairs. In a later analysis, false discovery rates were estimated by permuting HLA or CMV assignments 20 times. In a later analysis, co-occurring TCRs were grouped with DBSCAN, and TCRdist sequence similarity was added when clustering was performed within HLA-allele-positive subsets. For co-occurrence clustering, repertoires with fewer than 30,000 or more than 120,000 public chains were excluded, along with roughly five repertoires with anomalous nucleotide sharing. TCRdb stores this immuneACCESS table with in-frame sequences only. Part of the clones is absent; in the studies checked, under half of the shortfall reflects unresolved V genes, and no reason is known for the rest. The V and J calls and clone size are taken from that table; D and trimming were inferred from the DNA. The sample includes more than 150,000 clones, with 84% observed a single time. Roughly 2.6% of the sample is taken by the ten largest.

The cohort comprised more than 550 healthy bone marrow donors. At the time of sampling, all cohort members were nominally healthy, though unrecorded immune exposures were likely present. The donor was CMV seropositive and was included in the group of 250 to 300 seropositive cohort members. A peripheral blood sample was provided by each donor, and peripheral blood mononuclear cells were used for TCR beta sequencing. Genomic DNA was extracted from the blood cell samples with the Qiagen DNeasy Blood Extraction Kit. Sequencing was performed on PBMCs. Here the chain combines TRBV27 and TRBJ2-3, with 8 central nucleotides matching TRBD1. This receptor was taken from a woman between 45 and 60 years old in good health and CMV-seropositive. The CDR3 protein sequence reads: CASSSRGLSTDTQYF. The DNA sequence is TGTGCCAGCAGTTCCAGGGGGCTTAGCACAGATACGCAGTATTTT.